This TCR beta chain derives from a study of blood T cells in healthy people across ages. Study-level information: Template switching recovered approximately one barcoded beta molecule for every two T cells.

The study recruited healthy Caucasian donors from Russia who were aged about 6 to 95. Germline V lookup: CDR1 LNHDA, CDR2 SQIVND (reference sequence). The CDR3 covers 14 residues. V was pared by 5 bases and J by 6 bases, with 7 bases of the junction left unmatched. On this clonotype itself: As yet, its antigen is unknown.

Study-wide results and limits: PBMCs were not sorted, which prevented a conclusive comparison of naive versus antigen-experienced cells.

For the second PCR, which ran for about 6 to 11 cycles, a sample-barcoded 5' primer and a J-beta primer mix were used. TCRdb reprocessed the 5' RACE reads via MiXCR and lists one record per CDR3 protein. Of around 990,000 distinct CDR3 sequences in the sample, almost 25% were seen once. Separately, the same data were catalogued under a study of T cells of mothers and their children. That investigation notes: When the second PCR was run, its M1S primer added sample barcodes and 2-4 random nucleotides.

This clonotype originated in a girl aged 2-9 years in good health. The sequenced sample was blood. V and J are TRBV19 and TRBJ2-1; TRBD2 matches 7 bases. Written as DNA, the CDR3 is TGTGCCAGTAGTTCAAGCGGGAATTTCAATGAGCAGTTCTTC. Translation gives CASSSSGNFNEQFF.